These 10 T cell receptor beta chains came from one sample sequenced in a study of blood T cell repertoires in COVID-19. Method: immunoSEQ multiplex PCR; TCRdb's copy keeps in-frame clones and lacks some. This sample carries about 200,000 clones, about 90% of them seen once, and the ten largest clones take approximately 8.1%. The specimen sequenced was PBMCs or T cells enriched from blood (not recorded which). These receptors were obtained from a woman aged 18-29 years who had recovered from COVID-19.

The CDR3 sequence: CASRLGGGQPQHF. In DNA form, the CDR3 reads TGTGCCAGCAGGTTGGGGGGTGGACAGCCCCAGCATTTT. This sequence joins TRBV12-3 or TRBV12-4 and TRBJ1-5, with a tentative D call TRBD1 (5 bases). This CDR3 region has 13 residues. Trimming pared 6 bases from V and 7 bases from J, leaving 13 bases between.

This clone was seen once. V usage is TRBV12-3 or TRBV12-4 and J usage is TRBJ1-2; the match to TRBD1 covers 7 bases. CDR3 length: 13 residues. Trimming removed 5 bases from V and 8 bases from J; junction bases left unmatched: 8. This CDR3 reads CASSPLDRPGYTF. The CDR3 DNA reads as TGTGCCAGCAGTCCCCTGGACAGGCCCGGCTACACCTTC.

On this clone: This sample also contains other DNA sequences that code for the same CDR3. The CDR3 coding sequence is TGTGCCAGCAGCGTGAACAGGGGAGGAGAAAAACTGTTTTTT. It is translated as CASSVNRGGEKLFF. V gene TRBV9 combines with J gene TRBJ1-4; 7 bases fit TRBD1. Germline values: CDR1 SGDLS, CDR2 YYNGEE. The CDR3 extends over 14 amino acids. The V segment lost 2 bases and the J segment 8 bases; nucleotides outside the gene matches: 6. Full variable domain (remainder filled in from reference TRBV9 and TRBJ1-4): DSGVTQTPKHLITATGQRVTLRCSPRSGDLSVYWYQQSLDQGLQFLIQYYNGEERAKGNILERFSAQQFPDLHSELNLSSLELGDSALYFCASSVNRGGEKLFFGSGTQLSVL.

Only a few counts were recorded for this clone. V is TRBV7-9 and J is TRBJ2-1; tentatively, D is TRBD1 (6 bases). The germline CDR1 and CDR2 sequences are SEHNR and FQNEAQ (reference sequence). The CDR3 is made up of 15 amino acids. Trimming left V 1 base short and J 1 base short, with 8 bases between. CDR3 sequence (DNA): TGTGCCAGCAGCTTAGAGGGGACATCCTACAATGAGCAGTTCTTC. This translates into CASSLEGTSYNEQFF.

The chain uses TRBV7-6 and TRBJ1-3; no clear D. Germline V gene data show CDR1 as SGHVS and CDR2 as FNYEAQ. This CDR3 has 15 residues. Trimming took 1 base from V and 2 from J, leaving 9 bases between them. For the CDR3, the DNA is TGTGCCAGCAGCTTAGAGGCAGGCCCTGGAAACACCATATATTTT. Translated: CASSLEAGPGNTIYF.

The V and J genes are TRBV10-2 and TRBJ1-5; the D gene is possibly TRBD1 (5 bases). This CDR3 contains 16 residues. V was shortened by 7 bases and J by 0 bases, with 16 bases between the two germline ends. CDR1 WSHSY and CDR2 SAAADI come from the germline V gene. CDR3 amino acids: CASMAGKGYSNQPQHF. DNA of the CDR3: TGCGCCAGCATGGCAGGGAAGGGCTATAGCAATCAGCCCCAGCATTTT.

This sequence joins TRBV19 and TRBJ2-7; 9 bases match TRBD1. Germline V lookup: CDR1 LNHDA, CDR2 SQIVND (reference sequence). This CDR3 region has 13 residues. Trimming removed 4 bases from V and 3 bases from J; junction bases left unmatched: 1. CDR3 in amino acids: CASSRQGVYEQYF. CDR3 DNA: TGTGCCAGTAGTAGACAGGGGGTCTACGAGCAGTACTTC.

The V and J genes are TRBV6-5 and TRBJ2-7; 8 bases fit TRBD1. V was pared by 2 bases and J by 1 base, with 4 bases of the junction left unmatched. Per the germline V gene, CDR1 is MNHEY and CDR2 is SVGAGI. The CDR3 length is 15 residues. CDR3 residues: CASSYPGQGSYEQYF. The CDR3 DNA reads TGTGCCAGCAGTTACCCCGGACAGGGTTCCTACGAGCAGTACTTC.

The rearrangement links TRBV20-1 to TRBJ2-3; possible D gene TRBD1, 5 bases. The CDR3 is 11 amino acids. Between the trimmed V and J ends, which lost 4 bases and 5 bases, there was a span of 7 bases. Germline V gene lookup returns CDR1 DFQATT and CDR2 SNEGSKA (reference sequence). The CDR3 reads CSAIRGDTQYF. The DNA for the CDR3 is TGCAGTGCTATTAGGGGAGATACGCAGTATTTT.

V gene TRBV13 combines with J gene TRBJ2-1; 9 positions match TRBD1. The CDR3 runs to 14 residues. V trimming: 4 bases; J trimming: 7 bases; junction bases outside the gene matches: 5. Germline V lookup: CDR1 PRHDT, CDR2 FYEKMQ (reference sequence). The CDR3 region is CASSWAGTGNEQFF. The DNA for the CDR3 is TGTGCCAGCAGCTGGGCCGGGACAGGGAATGAGCAGTTCTTC.